The 20 T cell receptor beta chains below all came from one sample that was sequenced in a study of T-cell reconstitution after alpha-beta-depleted transplantation in children. Preparation of the TCRbeta library involved a method that used unique molecular identifiers. TCRdb ran MiXCR on the PCR reads and lists one entry per CDR3 protein. The repertoire holds 200,000 to 250,000 distinct CDR3 sequences, with approximately 10% as singletons. Specimen: PBMCs from the stem cell graft donor, collected from the stem cell graft. These receptors all stem from a human donor who donated a stem cell graft to a child with acute lymphoblastic leukemia.

This clonotype has a count of ten or more. The chain carries TRBV20-1 and TRBJ2-3, with 9 bases identical to TRBD1. After removal of 0 bases from V and 4 bases from J, the junction contained 5 bases not matched to a gene. Germline loops: CDR1 DFQATT, CDR2 SNEGSKA (reference sequence). This CDR3 is built from 15 residues. Written as DNA, the CDR3 is TGCAGTGCTAGAGATCTCGGGACAGGGCCAGATACGCAGTATTTT. This sequence encodes CSARDLGTGPDTQYF.

The CDR3 protein is CASRTGASGNTIYF. CDR3 bases: TGTGCCAGCAGGACAGGGGCCTCTGGAAACACCATATATTTT. V gene TRBV12-3 or TRBV12-4 combines with J gene TRBJ1-3; 8 bases are a match to TRBD1. After removal of 6 bases from V and 0 bases from J, the junction contained 1 base not matched to a gene. The length of the CDR3 is 14 residues.

This sequence joins TRBV6-5 and TRBJ1-2; D is unresolved. Germline CDR1 is MNHEY and CDR2 is SVGAGI. The CDR3 has 16 residues. The V gene lost 0 bases and the J gene lost 4 bases, with 15 bases spanning the gap. This CDR3 reads CASSYSTGQARYGYTF. For the CDR3, the DNA is TGTGCCAGCAGTTACTCGACTGGTCAGGCCCGCTATGGCTACACCTTC.

This clonotype was seen a handful of times. The chain couples TRBV5-1 to TRBJ2-5, with D perhaps matching TRBD1 (6 bases). The germline gives CDR1 SGHRS, CDR2 YFSETQ. This CDR3 is 15 amino acids long. V lost 4 bases to trimming and J lost 1 base, with 14 bases between them. The CDR3 sequence is CASSTQDSSQETQYF. The CDR3 DNA is TGCGCCAGCAGCACACAGGACAGCTCCCAAGAGACCCAGTACTTC.

This clonotype was picked up a small number of times. V and J are TRBV2 and TRBJ1-6, with D hard to call. Trimming left V 6 bases short and J 4 bases short, with 13 bases between. The CDR3 extends over 15 amino acids. CDR1 and CDR2 (germline): SNHLY, FYNNEI. The CDR3 bases are TGTGCCAGCAGACAGTCCAGTTTATATAATTCACCCCTCCACTTT. Translating gives CASRQSSLYNSPLHF.

This clonotype has a count of ten or more. The chain carries TRBV2 and TRBJ2-1, with 13 bases fitting TRBD2. Germline CDR1 SNHLY, CDR2 FYNNEI. V lost 5 bases, J lost 2 bases, and 0 bases stayed unmatched. This CDR3 region has 15 residues. CDR3 in amino acids: CASSTSGGAYNEQFF. CDR3 nucleotide sequence: TGTGCCAGCAGTACTAGCGGGGGGGCCTACAATGAGCAGTTCTTC.

This sequence joins TRBV4-2 and TRBJ2-5; 7 bases fit TRBD1. Germline CDR1 LGHNA, CDR2 YNFKEQ. V shed 3 bases and J 2 bases; nucleotides not matched to a gene: 12. The CDR3 is 17 amino acids. CDR3 sequence reads: CASSQRQGQGEQETQYF. The CDR3 DNA is TGTGCCAGCAGCCAGCGCCAAGGGCAGGGGGAACAAGAGACCCAGTACTTC.

This clonotype came up many times. The rearrangement links TRBV27 to TRBJ2-1; 9 bases are shared with TRBD1. The germline V gene has CDR1 MNHEY and CDR2 SMNVEV (reference sequence). This CDR3 has 11 amino acids. Trimming removed 5 bases from V and 15 bases from J; junction bases left unmatched: 5. The DNA for the CDR3 is TGTGCCAGCAGTCCAGGGACAGGGACGTTCTTC. As protein: CASSPGTGTFF.

This clonotype was seen a handful of times. The chain couples TRBV20-1 to TRBJ2-3; D possibly corresponds to TRBD2 (5 bases). The V gene lost 6 bases and the J gene lost 6 bases, with 13 bases spanning the gap. The length of the CDR3 is 12 residues. CDR1 and CDR2 from the germline V gene are DFQATT and SNEGSKA (reference sequence). For the CDR3, the DNA is TGCAGTGCCCGACGACTATCGGATACGCAGTATTTT. Amino acid sequence: CSARRLSDTQYF.

This clonotype was observed a few times. The chain is built from TRBV3-1 and TRBJ2-1, with TRBD2 matching over 14 bases. Germline V lookup: CDR1 LGHDT, CDR2 YNNKEL (reference sequence). V was pared by 3 bases and J by 4 bases, with 2 bases of the junction left unmatched. CDR3 length equals 16 residues. CDR3 coding DNA: TGTGCCAGCAGCCACGGGACTAGCGGGGGATACAATGAGCAGTTCTTC. Its protein product is CASSHGTSGGYNEQFF.

This clonotype has a count of ten or more. V and J are TRBV10-3 and TRBJ1-4, with 9 bases fitting TRBD1. Trimming took 5 bases from V and 6 from J; bases not matched to a gene: 4. The length of the CDR3 is 14 residues. Looked up from germline, CDR1 is ENHRY and CDR2 is SYGVKD. Written as DNA, the CDR3 is TGTGCCATCAGTTTGACAGGGGGTGATGAAAAACTGTTTTTT. This gives the protein CAISLTGGDEKLFF.

This clonotype showed up many times. The chain joins TRBV20-1 to TRBJ2-7; TRBD1 is a possible D gene (7 bases). Trimming removed 2 bases at V and 0 bases at J, with 14 bases between. Per the germline V gene, CDR1 is DFQATT and CDR2 is SNEGSKA (reference sequence). CDR3 length: 15 residues. CDR3 nucleotides: TGCAGTGCTAGACGGCAGGGGGACTTCTCCTACGAGCAGTACTTC. This sequence encodes CSARRQGDFSYEQYF.

This clonotype occurred a few times. The chain carries TRBV5-1 and TRBJ2-2; no reliable D call. Deletions cut 5 bases from V and 7 bases from J, with 9 bases between. The germline CDR1 and CDR2 sequences are SGHRS and YFSETQ. The CDR3 has 12 residues. This CDR3 reads CASREPNGELFF. The CDR3 DNA reads as TGCGCCAGCAGGGAGCCTAACGGGGAGCTGTTTTTT.

The J gene is TRBJ2-1, the V gene TRBV11-3, with a possible D match to TRBD1 (6 bases). Germline loops: CDR1 SGHNT, CDR2 YENEEA. V was pared by 0 bases and J by 9 bases, with 9 bases between. The CDR3 is made up of 13 amino acids. The CDR3 nucleotides read TGTGCCAGCAGCTTAGAGGGGGCTAGTGAGCAGTTCTTC. Residues: CASSLEGASEQFF.

This sequence joins TRBV20-1 and TRBJ2-3, with D perhaps matching TRBD2 (6 bases). Germline assignment: CDR1 DFQATT and CDR2 SNEGSKA (reference sequence). The CDR3 covers 15 residues. V gave up 5 bases and J gave up 0 bases, with 15 bases separating them. CDR3 loop: CSAVGLAASTDTQYF. DNA of the CDR3: TGCAGTGCTGTCGGATTAGCGGCTAGCACAGATACGCAGTATTTT.

The table lists this clonotype with a few counts. The rearrangement links TRBV20-1 to TRBJ1-6; 8 bases match TRBD1. V gave up 0 bases and J gave up 5 bases; unmatched junction bases: 9. The CDR3 is made up of 17 amino acids. The germline CDR1 and CDR2 sequences are DFQATT and SNEGSKA (reference sequence). CDR3: CSARDRQGARNNSPLHF. As DNA, the CDR3 is TGCAGTGCTAGAGATCGGCAGGGGGCGCGTAATAATTCACCCCTCCACTTT.

This chain connects TRBV29-1 to TRBJ2-2; 8 bases map to TRBD1. V dropped 4 bases and J dropped 7; count of bases not matched to a gene: 14. This CDR3 spans 16 amino acids. Per germline, CDR1 SQVTM and CDR2 ANQGSEA. The CDR3 sequence: CSVVWGTGAYFGELFF. CDR3 sequence (DNA): TGCAGCGTTGTTTGGGGGACAGGAGCTTATTTCGGGGAGCTGTTTTTT.

This clonotype showed up just a few times. The chain uses TRBV5-5 and TRBJ2-1, with D possibly TRBD2 on 6 matching bases. CDR1 and CDR2 from the germline V gene are SGHKS and YYEKEE (reference sequence). This CDR3 is built from 14 residues. Trimming left V 4 bases short and J 8 bases short, with 16 bases between. Here the CDR3 DNA reads TGTGCCAGCAGCGTACGGGACTTCGGGGATGAGCAGTTCTTC. As protein: CASSVRDFGDEQFF.

This clonotype was counted at least ten times. The rearrangement links TRBV3-1 to TRBJ1-1, with a weak D call TRBD1 (5 bases). This CDR3 is 15 amino acids long. Per germline, CDR1 LGHDT and CDR2 YNNKEL (reference sequence). Trimming took 3 bases from V and 1 from J, leaving 12 bases between them. The CDR3 loop is CASSHYRRGNTEAFF. CDR3 sequence (DNA): TGTGCCAGCAGCCATTACAGGAGAGGGAACACTGAAGCTTTCTTT.

A few counts support this clonotype. This sequence joins TRBV4-3 and TRBJ2-1, with 8 bases that match TRBD2. J was trimmed by 4 bases and V by 0 bases; bases with no gene match: 5. The germline gives CDR1 LGHNA, CDR2 YSLEER. The CDR3 has 16 residues. The CDR3 here is CASSQDGAGDYNEQFF. The DNA of the CDR3 is TGCGCCAGCAGCCAAGATGGAGCGGGGGATTACAATGAGCAGTTCTTC.